What follows describes a single T cell receptor beta chain. This specimen belongs to a study of blood T cell repertoires in COVID-19. In the study overall: Donors in the United States, Italy and Spain gave samples during acute or convalescent COVID-19. Sources were T cells, B-cell-depleted T cells, or PBMCs; the material itself was cDNA or gDNA.

The CDR3 has 15 residues. The germline gives CDR1 LNHDA, CDR2 SQIVND (reference sequence). The trim removed 1 base at V and 4 bases at J, leaving 3 bases unmatched. Seattle-derived patients entered the study during active infection and were followed longitudinally. Per the original data handling: For nucleated cells, counts were estimated from reference gene primer amplification. Measured with immunoSEQ multiplex PCR; TCRdb has only the in-frame clones, and not every one. V and J calls and clone size are copied from that table; D and trimming were computed from the DNA. The sample carries fewer than 200,000 clones, roughly 80% recorded once.

Sequencing was performed on peripheral blood. The chain uses TRBV19 and TRBJ2-5; 10 positions agree with TRBD2. The sequence came from a woman between 70 and 85 years old with COVID-19, enrolled during active disease. CDR3 DNA: TGTGCCAGTAGTATAGGTCTAGCGGGAGCAGAGACCCAGTACTTC. As protein: CASSIGLAGAETQYF.